Presented here are 8 T cell receptor beta chains from one specimen sequenced in a study of CD8+CD57+ T cells in acquired aplastic anemia listed by TCRdb under 2018. The patients picked for sequencing were ones in whom flow cytometry had shown an expansion of CD8+CD57+ cells. The sequencer listed for this sample is Illumina HiSeq 2000. Profiling of TCR beta VDJ combinations and CDR3 sequences used genomic DNA as the template. TCRdb trimmed public reads at Q25 via fastp, called clones via MiXCR and kept in-frame beta chains. One record per CDR3 amino acid sequence lists the most common genes and DNA. This sample gives 90,000 to 150,000 distinct CDR3 sequences in total; 45% to 60% of them show up just once. The ten largest clonotypes hold 25% to 35% of the sample. Sequenced sample: sorted CD4+, CD8+, or CD8+CD57+ T cells (not recorded which) from PBMCs. The source is a human donor with aplastic anemia.

This rearrangement joins TRBV7-9 to TRBJ1-5; no reliable D call. The germline V and J ends were trimmed by 0 bases and 0 bases, with 6 bases remaining between them. This CDR3 region has 15 residues. The V gene's germline CDR1 is SEHNR and CDR2 FQNEAQ (reference sequence). The CDR3 loop is CASSLAGHSNQPQHF. The CDR3 DNA is TGTGCCAGCAGCTTAGCGGGCCATAGCAATCAGCCCCAGCATTTT.

The chain combines TRBV12-5 with TRBJ2-7, with TRBD1 matching over 7 bases. Germline V gene data show CDR1 as LGHNT and CDR2 as FRNRAP. The CDR3 length is 11 residues. J was trimmed by 12 bases and V by 4 bases; bases with no gene match: 6. In DNA form, the CDR3 reads TGTGCTAGTGGTTCAGACAGGGAAGCGTACTTC. This gives the protein CASGSDREAYF.

The V gene is TRBV28, the J gene TRBJ1-2; possibly TRBD1 for D (5 bases). V was cut by 0 bases and J by 1 base, with 15 bases left in between. The germline CDR1 and CDR2 sequences are MDHEN and SYDVKM. This CDR3 comprises 17 residues. CDR3 loop: CASSLWGPDFLNYGYTF. CDR3 DNA sequence: TGTGCCAGCAGTTTATGGGGGCCAGACTTTCTTAACTATGGCTACACCTTC.

The V gene is TRBV10-3, the J gene TRBJ2-7; a possible D gene is TRBD1 (5 bases). This CDR3 has 12 amino acids. Germline CDR1 reads ENHRY; CDR2 reads SYGVKD. The V end was cut by 6 bases, the J end by 1 base, with 7 bases between. The CDR3 spells CAISDRSYEQYF. The CDR3 DNA reads TGTGCCATCAGCGACAGATCCTACGAGCAGTACTTC.

As for this clonotype: A much more abundant neighbour one base away suggests this may be a read error. V gene TRBV10-3 combines with J gene TRBJ1-2; 12 bases align to TRBD1. The germline gives CDR1 ENHRY, CDR2 SYGVKD. Losses at the gene ends were 5 bases for V and 4 bases for J; bases not matched to a gene: 14. The CDR3 totals 18 residues. The CDR3 DNA reads as TGTGCCATCAGTTACATTACCGGGACAGGGGGCGACCGCTATGGCTACACCTTC. Protein sequence: CAISYITGTGGDRYGYTF.

The V gene is TRBV30, the J gene TRBJ1-1; D is uncertain. The V end lost 3 bases, the J end lost 5 bases, and 10 bases lay between the germline ends. Germline V CDR1 and CDR2: GTSNPN, SVGIG (reference sequence). The CDR3 sequence is 12 residues long. The CDR3 reads CAWSHLRTEAFF. The CDR3 DNA follows: TGTGCCTGGAGCCATCTGAGGACTGAAGCTTTCTTT.

The chain has TRBV20-1 and TRBJ1-2, with D hard to call. Germline CDR1 reads DFQATT; CDR2 reads SNEGSKA (reference sequence). V gave up 0 bases and J gave up 8 bases, with 10 bases separating them. There are 12 residues in the CDR3. CDR3 loop: CSARDRKGGYTF. The CDR3 DNA is TGCAGTGCTAGAGACAGAAAGGGAGGCTACACCTTC.

This sequence joins TRBV7-9 and TRBJ1-1; D not resolved. V lost 1 base and J lost 4, with 10 bases in between. The CDR3 is 14 residues long. Germline V gene data show CDR1 as SEHNR and CDR2 as FQNEAQ (reference sequence). The CDR3 DNA reads as TGTGCCAGCAGCTTAGTTCAACGTGGCACTGAAGCTTTCTTT. This translates into CASSLVQRGTEAFF.